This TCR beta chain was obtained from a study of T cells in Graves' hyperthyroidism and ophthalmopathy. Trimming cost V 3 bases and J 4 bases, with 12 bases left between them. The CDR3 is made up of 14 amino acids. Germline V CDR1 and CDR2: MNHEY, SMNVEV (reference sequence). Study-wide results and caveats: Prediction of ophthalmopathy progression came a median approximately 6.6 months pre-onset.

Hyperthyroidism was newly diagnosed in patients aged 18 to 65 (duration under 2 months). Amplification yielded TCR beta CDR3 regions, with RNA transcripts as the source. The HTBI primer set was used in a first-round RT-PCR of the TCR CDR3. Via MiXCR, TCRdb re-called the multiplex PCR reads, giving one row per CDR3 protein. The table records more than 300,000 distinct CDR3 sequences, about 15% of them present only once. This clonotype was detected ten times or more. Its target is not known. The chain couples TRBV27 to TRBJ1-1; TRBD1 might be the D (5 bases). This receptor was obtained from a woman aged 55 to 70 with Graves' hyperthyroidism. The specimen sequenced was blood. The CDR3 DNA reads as TGTGCCAGCAGTTTGAGAGGGGACGGCACTGAAGCTTTCTTT. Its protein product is CASSLRGDGTEAFF.